These T cell receptor beta chains were read from a single sample in a study of T cells in Graves' hyperthyroidism and ophthalmopathy. TCRdb redid the calling of the multiplex PCR reads with MiXCR, one entry per CDR3 protein. The sample shows about 640,000 distinct CDR3 sequences, about 14% of them seen only once. The sample comprised blood. The receptors originated from a woman between 50 and 59 years old with Graves' ophthalmopathy. Each CDR3 is given with its conserved first and last residue. A D gene is named only where the DNA matches it firmly. Clone size, where shown, is once, few, many, or a class for clones that have expanded.

d_call clone_size j_call v_call cdr3_length cdr3_nt cdr3_aa
- - TRBJ2-1 TRBV9 14 TGTGCCAGCAGCGTAGTACAGGTGGCGAATGAGCAGTTCTTC CASSVVQVANEQFF
- - TRBJ1-5 TRBV4-3 15 TGCGCCAGCAGCCCCACAGGGTTAAGCAATCAGCCCCAGCATTTT CASSPTGLSNQPQHF
- few TRBJ1-2 TRBV24-1 14 TGTGCCACCAGTGATGCCGGGATGAGCTATGGCTACACCTTC CATSDAGMSYGYTF
TRBD1 many TRBJ1-4 TRBV7-2 15 TGTGCCAGCAGCCCCAGGGACAGAGCTAATGAAAAACTGTTTTTT CASSPRDRANEKLFF
TRBD2 - TRBJ2-1 TRBV6-2/TRBV6-3 18 TGTGCCAGCAGTTGCTGGTTGCGGGAGAGGGGCCTTGGCAATGAGCAGTTCTTC CASSCWLRERGLGNEQFF
- - TRBJ2-1 TRBV27 14 TGTGCCAGCGGGAGAGGTGGGGGGCGCAATGAGCAGTTCTTC CASGRGGGRNEQFF
- many TRBJ2-3 TRBV20-1 13 TGCAGTGCTAGTAACAGGGTGTACGGTACGCAGTATTTT CSASNRVYGTQYF
- few TRBJ2-2 TRBV7-2 16 TGTGCCAGCAGCTTATATGCAGGTTCAGACACCGGGGAGCTGTTTTTT CASSLYAGSDTGELFF
- many TRBJ2-1 TRBV5-1 16 TGCGCCAGCAGCTTCAATCAGGGGGGTTCCTACAATGAGCAGTTCTTC CASSFNQGGSYNEQFF
- many TRBJ2-1 TRBV7-3 15 TGTGCCAGCAGCTTAACCCCCGATGGAGGAGGTGAGCAGTTCTTC CASSLTPDGGGEQFF
TRBD2 - TRBJ2-7 TRBV28 15 TGTGCCAGCAGCCAGACTAGCGGGAGCCTCTACGAGCAGTACTTC CASSQTSGSLYEQYF
- many TRBJ2-1 TRBV5-1 12 TGCGCCAGCAGCTTGGTCCGGGACAATGTGTTCTTC CASSLVRDNVFF
- many TRBJ1-2 TRBV12-3/TRBV12-4 15 TGTGCCAGCAGTTTTACCGGGGGGCCCGGCTATGGCTACACCTTC CASSFTGGPGYGYTF
- few TRBJ2-7 TRBV25-1 14 TGTGCCAGCAGAACCGGGACCCCGAGAGGGGAGCAGTACTTC CASRTGTPRGEQYF
TRBD1 many TRBJ1-2 TRBV25-1 15 TGTGCCAGCAGTGAAGCGTGGACAGGGGGACGTGGCTACACCTTC CASSEAWTGGRGYTF
TRBD1 - TRBJ1-5 TRBV10-3 15 TGTGCCATCAGTGGCGACAGGGATAGCAATCAGCCCCAGCATTTT CAISGDRDSNQPQHF
- many TRBJ2-6 TRBV28 16 TGTGCCAGCAGTTTAGGTACAGCAGCTGGGGCCAACGTCCTGACTTTC CASSLGTAAGANVLTF
- many TRBJ2-7 TRBV9 15 TGTGCCAGCAGCGTAGGAGGGGGAGTCCCCTACGAGCAGTACTTC CASSVGGGVPYEQYF
- - TRBJ1-4 TRBV28 11 TGTGCCAGCAGAACCCAAGAGAGACTGTTTTTT CASRTQERLFF
- many TRBJ1-1 TRBV20-1 14 TGCAGTGCCCGAAGGGGGGGCATTGGTACTGAAGCTTTCTTT CSARRGGIGTEAFF
- many TRBJ2-1 TRBV5-1 15 TGCGCCAGCAGACTACAGGTCCTTGGGAACAATGAGCAGTTCTTC CASRLQVLGNNEQFF
- many TRBJ2-7 TRBV27 16 TGTGCCAGCAGTTTATCATCGGGGGACACCCTCTACGAGCAGTACTTC CASSLSSGDTLYEQYF
- - TRBJ2-2 TRBV2 14 TGTGCCAGCAGTGATCAGCGGGCACCCGGGGAGCTGTTTTTT CASSDQRAPGELFF
- - TRBJ2-5 TRBV5-5 14 TGTGCCAGCAGCTTGAACAGGGTGGAGGAGACCCAGTACTTC CASSLNRVEETQYF
TRBD2 - TRBJ2-7 TRBV19 15 TGTGCCAGTAGTACCCTTGGACTAGGAGCCTACGAGCAGTACTTC CASSTLGLGAYEQYF
- many TRBJ2-5 TRBV3-1 15 TGTGCCAGCAGCCAAGGGTTTTTGGGTGAAGAGACCCAGTACTTC CASSQGFLGEETQYF
TRBD2 many TRBJ2-3 TRBV12-3/TRBV12-4 14 TGTGCCAGCAGTTTTCTAGCGGGAGGCGGTACGCAGTATTTT CASSFLAGGGTQYF
- - TRBJ2-2 TRBV24-1 13 TGTGCCACCAGTGATTTTCGGACCGGGGAGCTGTTTTTT CATSDFRTGELFF
- - TRBJ2-3 TRBV18 17 TGTGCCAGCTCACCACTGGAGAAGAGGGGTTTGACAGATACGCAGTATTTT CASSPLEKRGLTDTQYF
TRBD1 few TRBJ2-7 TRBV20-1 16 TGCAGTGCAACCCTATTCCGGGACAGGGCCTCCTACGAGCAGTACTTC CSATLFRDRASYEQYF
TRBD2 few TRBJ2-1 TRBV5-6 12 TGTGCCAGCAGCTTCACCGGGACTAGTAAGTTCTTC CASSFTGTSKFF
- many TRBJ2-5 TRBV3-1 12 TGTGCCAGCAGCCAAGGGACGAAGACCCAGTACTTC CASSQGTKTQYF
- few TRBJ2-3 TRBV6-2/TRBV6-3 15 TGTGCCACCACCAGTGTTAGGGGCTACACAGATACGCAGTATTTT CATTSVRGYTDTQYF
- - TRBJ2-7 TRBV4-1 15 TGCGCCAGCAGCCCCCTATGGCAGTTTACCTACGAGCAGTACTTC CASSPLWQFTYEQYF
TRBD1 few TRBJ2-1 TRBV18 18 TGTGCCAGCTCACCCTCCGGGACAGGAATAAGATCCTACAATGAGCAGTTCTTC CASSPSGTGIRSYNEQFF
TRBD2 - TRBJ2-1 TRBV5-1 17 TGCGCCAGCAGCCCGGGACTAGCGGGAGTCAGGTACAATGAGCAGTTCTTC CASSPGLAGVRYNEQFF
- many TRBJ1-5 TRBV2 16 TGTGCCAGCAGTGAAGGGGGACGCTTTAGCAATCAGCCCCAGCATTTT CASSEGGRFSNQPQHF
- many TRBJ1-1 TRBV29-1 13 TGCAGCGTTGTGGTTCTGATGAACACTGAAGCTTTCTTT CSVVVLMNTEAFF
TRBD2 - TRBJ2-1 TRBV11-3 16 TGTGCCAGCAGCTTGAGGCTAGCGGGAGACTACAATGAGCAGTTCTTC CASSLRLAGDYNEQFF
- many TRBJ2-1 TRBV12-3/TRBV12-4 11 TGTGCCAGCAGTTTTTATGATGAGCAGTTCTTC CASSFYDEQFF
TRBD1 many TRBJ2-7 TRBV28 16 TGTGCCAGCAGTTTATTTCGGACAGGGATCTCCTACGAGCAGTACTTC CASSLFRTGISYEQYF
- many TRBJ1-1 TRBV5-1 13 TGCGCCAGCAGCCCGATAACTGACAGTAAACCTTTCTTT CASSPITDSKPFF
- - TRBJ1-1 TRBV7-6 12 TGTGCCAGCAGCTTAGATCTAACTGAAGCTTTCTTT CASSLDLTEAFF
TRBD1 many TRBJ2-7 TRBV20-1 13 TGCAGTGCTGAACGGGACAGGGGCTACGAGCAGTACTTC CSAERDRGYEQYF
TRBD1 few TRBJ2-7 TRBV14 16 TGTGCCAGCAGCCAAAGTTTAGGGGGACAGGCCTACGAGCAGTACTTC CASSQSLGGQAYEQYF
- once TRBJ2-5 TRBV20-1 14 TGCAGTGCTGAAGGACAAGATACCGTTGAGGCCCAGTACTTC CSAEGQDTVEAQYF
- many TRBJ2-2 TRBV9 14 TGTGCCAGCAGCGCTCTACATAACACCGGGGAGCTGTTTTTT CASSALHNTGELFF
- many TRBJ1-5 TRBV20-1 14 TGCAGTGCTAGAGAGGGCCGGGGGGCTCAGCCCCAGCATTTT CSAREGRGAQPQHF
- few TRBJ1-4 TRBV6-1 11 TGTGCCAGCAGGGTCAAGGAAAAACTGTTTTTT CASRVKEKLFF
TRBD2 many TRBJ2-2 TRBV11-2 18 TGTGCCAGCAGCTGGAGGACTAGCGGGAGCTCTGGCACCGGGGAGCTGTTTTTT CASSWRTSGSSGTGELFF
- many TRBJ1-1 TRBV10-3 12 TGTGCCATCAAGGGTGTCTCCACTGAAGCTTTCTTT CAIKGVSTEAFF
- - TRBJ1-5 TRBV20-1 14 TGCAGTGCTATGGCCAATACGATTGATCAGCCCCAGCATTTT CSAMANTIDQPQHF
TRBD2 - TRBJ2-7 TRBV25-1 16 TGTGCCAGCGGAACCACGGGCCTAGCGGGAGCAAGCGTGCAGTACTTC CASGTTGLAGASVQYF
- - TRBJ1-1 TRBV6-2/TRBV6-3 14 TGTGCCAGCAGTGCCATTCCATGGGGGACTGAAGCTTTCTTT CASSAIPWGTEAFF
- - TRBJ2-3 TRBV6-2/TRBV6-3 12 TGTGTCAGCAGCGACACGACGGATACGCAGTATTTT CVSSDTTDTQYF
- - TRBJ1-5 TRBV19 13 TGTGCCAGTAGTAGGACACTCAATCAGCCCCAGCATTTT CASSRTLNQPQHF
- many TRBJ2-7 TRBV5-1 16 TGCGCCAGCAGCTTTCTGATTGAACGGGGCTACTACGAGCAGTACTTC CASSFLIERGYYEQYF
TRBD2 few TRBJ2-7 TRBV19 15 TGTGCCAGTAGTATAGGGACTAGTAAACGGGACGAGCAGTACTTC CASSIGTSKRDEQYF
- - TRBJ2-7 TRBV7-9 13 TGTGCCAGCAGCTTAGTGGGGGACTGGCGGCAGTACTTC CASSLVGDWRQYF
TRBD2 many TRBJ2-1 TRBV27 15 TGTGCCAGCAGTTTAGTGGCTAGCGGTTTGTCGGAGCAGTTCTTC CASSLVASGLSEQFF